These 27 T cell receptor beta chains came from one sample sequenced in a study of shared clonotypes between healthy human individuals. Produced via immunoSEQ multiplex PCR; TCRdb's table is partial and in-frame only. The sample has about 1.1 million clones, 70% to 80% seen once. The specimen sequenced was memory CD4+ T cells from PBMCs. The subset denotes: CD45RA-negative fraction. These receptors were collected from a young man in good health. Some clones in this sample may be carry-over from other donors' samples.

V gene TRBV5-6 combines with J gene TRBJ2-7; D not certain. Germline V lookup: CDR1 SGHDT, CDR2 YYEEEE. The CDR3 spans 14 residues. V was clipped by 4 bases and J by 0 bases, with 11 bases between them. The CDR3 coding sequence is TGTGCCAGCAGCCCCCCTGTCGGCTCCTACGAGCAGTACTTC. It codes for CASSPPVGSYEQYF.

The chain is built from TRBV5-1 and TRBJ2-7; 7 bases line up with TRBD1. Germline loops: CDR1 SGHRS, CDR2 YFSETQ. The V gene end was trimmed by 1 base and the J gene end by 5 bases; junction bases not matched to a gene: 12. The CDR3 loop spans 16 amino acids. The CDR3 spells CASSLPKTGSINEQYF. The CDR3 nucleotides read TGCGCCAGCAGCTTGCCAAAGACAGGGTCTATAAACGAGCAGTACTTC.

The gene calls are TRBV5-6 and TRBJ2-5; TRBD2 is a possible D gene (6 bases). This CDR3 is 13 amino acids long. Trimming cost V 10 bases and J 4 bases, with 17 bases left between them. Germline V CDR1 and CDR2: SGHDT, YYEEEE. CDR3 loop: CAGLVRGLETQYF. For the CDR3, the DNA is TGTGCCGGTCTGGTACGGGGACTAGAGACCCAGTACTTC.

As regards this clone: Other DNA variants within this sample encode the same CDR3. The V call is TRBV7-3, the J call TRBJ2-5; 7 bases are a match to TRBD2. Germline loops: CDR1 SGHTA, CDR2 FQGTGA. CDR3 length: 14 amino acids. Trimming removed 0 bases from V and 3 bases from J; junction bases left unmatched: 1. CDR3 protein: CASSLTGGEETQYF. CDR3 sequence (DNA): TGTGCCAGCAGCTTAACGGGAGGGGAAGAGACCCAGTACTTC.

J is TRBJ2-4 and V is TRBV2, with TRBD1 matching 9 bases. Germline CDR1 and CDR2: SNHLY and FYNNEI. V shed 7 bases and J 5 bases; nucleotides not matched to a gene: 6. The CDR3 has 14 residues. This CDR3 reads CASMGDRAQNIQYF. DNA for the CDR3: TGTGCCAGCATGGGGGACAGGGCCCAAAACATTCAGTACTTC.

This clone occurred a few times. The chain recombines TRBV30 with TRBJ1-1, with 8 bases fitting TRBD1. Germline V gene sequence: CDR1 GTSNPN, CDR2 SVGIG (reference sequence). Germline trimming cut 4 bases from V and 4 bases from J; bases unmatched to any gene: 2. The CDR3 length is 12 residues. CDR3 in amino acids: CAWNTGGTEAFF. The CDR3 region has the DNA TGTGCCTGGAATACAGGGGGCACTGAAGCTTTCTTT.

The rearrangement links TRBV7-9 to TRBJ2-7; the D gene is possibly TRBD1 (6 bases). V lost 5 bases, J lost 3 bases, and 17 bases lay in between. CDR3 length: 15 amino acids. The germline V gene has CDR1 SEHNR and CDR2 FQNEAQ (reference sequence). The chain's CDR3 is CASSPGATRGYEQYF. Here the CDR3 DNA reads TGTGCCAGCAGCCCTGGAGCGACCAGGGGCTACGAGCAGTACTTC.

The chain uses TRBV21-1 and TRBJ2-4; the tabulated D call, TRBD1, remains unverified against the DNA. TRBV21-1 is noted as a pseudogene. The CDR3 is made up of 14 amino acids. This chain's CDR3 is CASSAPMDRNIQYF. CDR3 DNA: TGTGCCAGCAGCGCCCCCATGGACAGGAACATTCAGTACTTC.

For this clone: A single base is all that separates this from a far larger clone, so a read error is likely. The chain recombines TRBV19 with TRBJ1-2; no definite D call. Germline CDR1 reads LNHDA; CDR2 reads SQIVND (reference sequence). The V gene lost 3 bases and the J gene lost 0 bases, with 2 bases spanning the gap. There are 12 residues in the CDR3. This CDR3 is CASSMANYGYTF. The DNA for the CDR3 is TGTGCCAGTAGTATGGCTAACTATGGCTACACCTTC.

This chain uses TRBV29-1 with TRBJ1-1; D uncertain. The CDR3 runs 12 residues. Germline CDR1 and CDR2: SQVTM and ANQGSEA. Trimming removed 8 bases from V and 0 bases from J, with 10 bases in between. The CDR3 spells CSTLRLNTEAFF. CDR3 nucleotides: TGCAGCACCCTAAGACTGAACACTGAAGCTTTCTTT.

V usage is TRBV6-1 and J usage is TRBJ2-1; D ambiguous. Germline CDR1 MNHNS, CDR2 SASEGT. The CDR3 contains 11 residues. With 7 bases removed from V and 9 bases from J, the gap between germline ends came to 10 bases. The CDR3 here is CASIESAEQFF. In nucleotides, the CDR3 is TGTGCCAGCATAGAGAGCGCTGAGCAGTTCTTC.

Written as DNA, the CDR3 is TGTGCCTGGAGCCTAGCGGGTGTCTCCTACAATGAGCAGTTCTTC. Translating gives CAWSLAGVSYNEQFF. The chain carries TRBV30 and TRBJ2-1; TRBD2 matches at 8 bases. The V segment lost 3 bases and the J segment 0 bases; nucleotides outside the gene matches: 4. The CDR3 contains 15 residues. Per germline, CDR1 GTSNPN and CDR2 SVGIG (reference sequence).

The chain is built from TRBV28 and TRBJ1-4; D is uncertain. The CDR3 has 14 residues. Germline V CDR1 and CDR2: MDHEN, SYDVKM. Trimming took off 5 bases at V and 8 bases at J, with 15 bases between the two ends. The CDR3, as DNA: TGTGCCAGCAGTCCGTCCCCGAGAAAGGAAAAACTGTTTTTT. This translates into CASSPSPRKEKLFF.

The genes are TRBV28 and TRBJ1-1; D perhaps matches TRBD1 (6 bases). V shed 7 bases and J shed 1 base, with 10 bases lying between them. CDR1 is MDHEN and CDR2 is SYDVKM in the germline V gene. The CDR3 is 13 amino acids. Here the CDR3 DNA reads TGTGCCAGCACGGGACATCGGAACACTGAAGCTTTCTTT. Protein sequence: CASTGHRNTEAFF.

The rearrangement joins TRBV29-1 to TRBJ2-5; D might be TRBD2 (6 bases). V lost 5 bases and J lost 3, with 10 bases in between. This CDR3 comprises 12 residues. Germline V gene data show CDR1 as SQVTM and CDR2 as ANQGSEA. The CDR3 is CSVREWEETQYF. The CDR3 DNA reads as TGCAGCGTTCGGGAGTGGGAAGAGACCCAGTACTTC. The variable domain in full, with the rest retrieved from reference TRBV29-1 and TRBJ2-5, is SAVISQKPSRDICQRGTSLTIQCQVDSQVTMMFWYRQQPGQSLTLIATANQGSEATYESGFVIDKFPISRPNLTFSTLTVSNMSPEDSSIYLCSVREWEETQYFGPGTRLLVL.

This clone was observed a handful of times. The CDR3 nucleotides read TGTGCCAGCAGTTTATCGGGGGCAGTTTTTAGGACAGATACGCAGTATTTT. As protein: CASSLSGAVFRTDTQYF. The chain joins TRBV28 to TRBJ2-3; D is perhaps TRBD1 or TRBD2 (6 bases each). The CDR3 runs 17 residues. V lost 1 base to trimming and J lost 3 bases, with 17 bases between them. CDR1 and CDR2 from the germline V gene are MDHEN and SYDVKM.

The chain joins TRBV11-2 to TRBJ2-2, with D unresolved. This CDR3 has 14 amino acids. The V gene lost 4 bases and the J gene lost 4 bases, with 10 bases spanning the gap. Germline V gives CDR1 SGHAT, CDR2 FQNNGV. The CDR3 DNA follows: TGTGCCAGCAGCTCCCTCGCAGGCACCGGGGAGCTGTTTTTT. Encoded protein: CASSSLAGTGELFF.

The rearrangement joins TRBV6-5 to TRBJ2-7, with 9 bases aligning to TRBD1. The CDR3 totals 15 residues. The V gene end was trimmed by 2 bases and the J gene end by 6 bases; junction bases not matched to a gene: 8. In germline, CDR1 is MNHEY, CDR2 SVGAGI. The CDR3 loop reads CASSYRGQGRSEQYF. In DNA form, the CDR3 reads TGTGCCAGCAGTTACCGCGGACAGGGGAGAAGCGAGCAGTACTTC.

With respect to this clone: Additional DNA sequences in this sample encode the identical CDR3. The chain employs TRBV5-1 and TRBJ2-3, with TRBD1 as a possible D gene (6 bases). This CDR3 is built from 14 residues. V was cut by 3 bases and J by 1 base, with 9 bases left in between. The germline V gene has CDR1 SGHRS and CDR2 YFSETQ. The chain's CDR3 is CASSSSGGTDTQYF. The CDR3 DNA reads TGCGCCAGCAGCTCCTCAGGGGGCACAGATACGCAGTATTTT.

Written as DNA, the CDR3 is TGTGCCAGCAGTTACTCGAGTAGCGGGAGCTCCTACGAGCAGTACTTC. Translation gives CASSYSSSGSSYEQYF. V usage is TRBV6-5 and J usage is TRBJ2-7; 9 bases map to TRBD2. V shed 0 bases and J 0 bases; nucleotides not matched to a gene: 3. The CDR3 sequence is 16 residues long. CDR1 is MNHEY, CDR2 SVGAGI, per germline.

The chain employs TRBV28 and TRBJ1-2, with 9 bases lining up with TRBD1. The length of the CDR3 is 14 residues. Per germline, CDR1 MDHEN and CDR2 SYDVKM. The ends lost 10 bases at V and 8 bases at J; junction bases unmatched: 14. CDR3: CATPTGDRVDGYTF. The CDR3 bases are TGTGCCACACCCACAGGGGACAGGGTTGACGGCTACACCTTC.

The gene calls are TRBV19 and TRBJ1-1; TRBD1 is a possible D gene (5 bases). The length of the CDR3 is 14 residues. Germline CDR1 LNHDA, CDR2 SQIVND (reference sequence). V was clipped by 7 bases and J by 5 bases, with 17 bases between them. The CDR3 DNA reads TGTGCCAGTACTCGACAAGGGGCGGGAACTGAAGCTTTCTTT. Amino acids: CASTRQGAGTEAFF.

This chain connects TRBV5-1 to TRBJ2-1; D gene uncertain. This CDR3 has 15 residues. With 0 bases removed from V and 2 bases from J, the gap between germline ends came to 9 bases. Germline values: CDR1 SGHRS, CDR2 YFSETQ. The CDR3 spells CASSLVAETYNEQFF. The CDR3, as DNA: TGCGCCAGCAGCTTGGTTGCGGAGACCTACAATGAGCAGTTCTTC.

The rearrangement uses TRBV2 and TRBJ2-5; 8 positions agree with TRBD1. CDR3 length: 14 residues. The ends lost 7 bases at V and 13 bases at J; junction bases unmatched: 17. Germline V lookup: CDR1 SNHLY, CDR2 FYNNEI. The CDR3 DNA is TGTGCCAGCAATTGGGACAGGATTATTGGGGTGATGTACTTC. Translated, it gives CASNWDRIIGVMYF. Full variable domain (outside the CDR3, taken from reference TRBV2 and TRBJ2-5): EPEVTQTPSHQVTQMGQEVILRCVPISNHLYFYWYRQILGQKVEFLVSFYNNEISEKSEIFDDQFSVERPDGSNFTLKIRSTKLEDSAMYFCASNWDRIIGVMYFGPGTRLLVL.

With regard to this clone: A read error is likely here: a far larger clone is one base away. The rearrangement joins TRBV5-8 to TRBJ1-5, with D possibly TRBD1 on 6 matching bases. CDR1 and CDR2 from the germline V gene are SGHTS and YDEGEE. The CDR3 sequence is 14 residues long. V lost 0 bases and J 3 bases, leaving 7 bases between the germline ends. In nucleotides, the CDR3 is TGTGCCAGCAGCTTGGACAGGGCCAATCAGCCCCAGCATTTT. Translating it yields CASSLDRANQPQHF.

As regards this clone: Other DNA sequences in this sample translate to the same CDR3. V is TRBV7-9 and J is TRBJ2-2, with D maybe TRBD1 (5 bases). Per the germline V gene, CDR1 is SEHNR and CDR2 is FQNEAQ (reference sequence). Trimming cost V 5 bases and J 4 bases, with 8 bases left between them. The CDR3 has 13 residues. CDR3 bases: TGTGCCAGCAGCCCGCAGGGCACCGGGGAGCTGTTTTTT. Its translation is CASSPQGTGELFF.

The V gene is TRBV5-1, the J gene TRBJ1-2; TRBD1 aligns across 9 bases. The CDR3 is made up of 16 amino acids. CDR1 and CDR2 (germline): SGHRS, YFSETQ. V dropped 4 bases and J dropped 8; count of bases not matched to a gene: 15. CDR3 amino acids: CASSGTGTGSLGGYTF. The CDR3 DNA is TGCGCCAGCAGCGGGACCGGGACAGGGTCCTTAGGAGGCTACACCTTC.